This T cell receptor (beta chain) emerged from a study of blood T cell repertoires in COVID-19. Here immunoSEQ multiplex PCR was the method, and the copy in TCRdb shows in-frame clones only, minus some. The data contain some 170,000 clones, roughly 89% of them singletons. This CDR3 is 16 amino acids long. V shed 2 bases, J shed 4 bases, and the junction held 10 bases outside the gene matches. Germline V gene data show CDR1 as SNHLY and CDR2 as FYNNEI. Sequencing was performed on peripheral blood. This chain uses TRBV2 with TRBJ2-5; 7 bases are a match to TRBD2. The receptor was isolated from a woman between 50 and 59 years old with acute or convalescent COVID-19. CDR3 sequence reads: CASSERGLLGGETQYF. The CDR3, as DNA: TGTGCCAGCAGTGAAAGGGGACTACTAGGAGGAGAGACCCAGTACTTC.